The 9 T cell receptor beta chains below were found in one sample sequenced in a study of blood T cell repertoires in COVID-19. The protocol was immunoSEQ multiplex PCR, while the TCRdb copy is restricted to in-frame clones and leaves out a portion. The data hold around 360,000 clones, with roughly 87% observed a single time. The material sequenced was PBMCs or T cells enriched from blood (not recorded which). These receptors all stem from a young woman who had recovered from COVID-19.

The rearrangement joins TRBV19 to TRBJ2-7, with 7 nucleotides matching TRBD1. Germline V CDR1 and CDR2: LNHDA, SQIVND (reference sequence). This CDR3 contains 16 residues. Trimming took 3 bases from V and 0 from J; bases not matched to a gene: 8. The CDR3 sequence: CASSIFTTGSSYEQYF. As DNA, the CDR3 is TGTGCCAGTAGTATCTTCACGACAGGGAGCTCCTACGAGCAGTACTTC.

This clone was picked up one time. CDR3 DNA: TGTGCCAGTAGTATGGAGGGTTCAGTATATAGCAATCAGCCCCAGCATTTT. Encoded protein: CASSMEGSVYSNQPQHF. The chain is built from TRBV19 and TRBJ1-5, with D unresolved. This CDR3 has 17 amino acids. Per germline, CDR1 LNHDA and CDR2 SQIVND (reference sequence). Trimming pared 3 bases from V and 0 bases from J, leaving 15 bases between.

The rearrangement uses TRBV19 and TRBJ1-5; no firm D call. This CDR3 is built from 13 residues. The germline gives CDR1 LNHDA, CDR2 SQIVND (reference sequence). Trimming took off 10 bases at V and 5 bases at J, with 15 bases between the two ends. CDR3 in amino acids: CATKDMQDQPQHF. Here the CDR3 DNA reads TGTGCCACCAAAGACATGCAGGATCAGCCCCAGCATTTT.

The chain combines TRBV19 with TRBJ1-2; the D is unclear. The CDR3 loop spans 12 amino acids. CDR1 is LNHDA and CDR2 is SQIVND in the germline V gene (reference sequence). V lost 10 bases and J 0 bases, leaving 9 bases between the germline ends. The CDR3 DNA reads as TGTGCCACCGCGCCTGCTAACTATGGCTACACCTTC. Amino acids: CATAPANYGYTF.

V is TRBV19 and J is TRBJ1-5; D possibly corresponds to TRBD1 (6 bases). CDR1 and CDR2 (germline): LNHDA, SQIVND (reference sequence). The CDR3 totals 15 residues. Between the trimmed V and J ends, which lost 4 bases and 5 bases, there was a span of 15 bases. The CDR3 bases are TGTGCCAGTAGTAAGCTGGAGGGGGGGTATCAGCCCCAGCATTTT. Translated, it gives CASSKLEGGYQPQHF.

V is TRBV7-2 and J is TRBJ2-7, with D possibly being TRBD2 (5 bases). The length of the CDR3 is 13 residues. Per germline, CDR1 SGHTA and CDR2 FQGNSA. V was trimmed by 0 bases and J by 3 bases, leaving 6 bases between them. CDR3 amino acids: CASSLARGYEQYF. The CDR3 DNA follows: TGTGCCAGCAGCTTAGCTCGGGGCTACGAGCAGTACTTC.

The chain's CDR3 is CASSYRQGTSYEQYF. The CDR3 DNA reads as TGTGCCAGCAGTTATCGACAGGGGACCTCCTACGAGCAGTACTTC. This chain links TRBV6-6 with TRBJ2-7, with 8 bases lining up with TRBD1. This CDR3 is 15 amino acids long. Trimming cost V 3 bases and J 0 bases; bases outside gene matches: 4. CDR1 and CDR2 from the germline V gene are MNHNY and SVGAGI (reference sequence).

This clone was detected only a few times. The genes are TRBV11-2 and TRBJ1-2, with a possible D match to TRBD1 (6 bases). There are 15 residues in the CDR3. Trimming cost V 4 bases and J 7 bases, with 19 bases left between them. Germline assignment: CDR1 SGHAT and CDR2 FQNNGV. DNA for the CDR3: TGTGCCAGCAGCTCACAACAGGGTTTCACGCGTGGCTACACCTTC. Amino acid sequence: CASSSQQGFTRGYTF.

V gene TRBV15 combines with J gene TRBJ2-7, with a weak D call TRBD1 (6 bases). The CDR3 is 16 residues long. Trimming took 0 bases from V and 1 from J, leaving 13 bases between them. CDR1 LNHNV and CDR2 YYDKDF come from the germline V gene (reference sequence). The CDR3 spells CATSRDFTGSSYEQYF. For the CDR3, the DNA is TGTGCCACCAGCAGAGATTTTACAGGGTCGTCCTACGAGCAGTACTTC.